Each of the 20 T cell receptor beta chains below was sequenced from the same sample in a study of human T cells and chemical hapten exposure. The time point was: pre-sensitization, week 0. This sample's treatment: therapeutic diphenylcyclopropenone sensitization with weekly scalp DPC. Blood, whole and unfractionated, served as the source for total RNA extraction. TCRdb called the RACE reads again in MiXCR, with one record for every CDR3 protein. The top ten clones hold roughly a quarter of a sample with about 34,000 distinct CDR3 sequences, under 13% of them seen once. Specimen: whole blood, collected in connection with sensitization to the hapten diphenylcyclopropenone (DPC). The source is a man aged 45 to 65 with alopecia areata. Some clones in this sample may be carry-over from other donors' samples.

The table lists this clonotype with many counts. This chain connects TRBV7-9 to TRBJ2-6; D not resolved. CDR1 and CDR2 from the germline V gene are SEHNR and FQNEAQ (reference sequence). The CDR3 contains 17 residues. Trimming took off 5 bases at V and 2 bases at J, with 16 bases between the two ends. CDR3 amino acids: CASSLDIVGTGANVLTF. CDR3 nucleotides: TGTGCCAGCAGCCTAGACATCGTAGGGACTGGGGCCAACGTCCTGACTTTC.

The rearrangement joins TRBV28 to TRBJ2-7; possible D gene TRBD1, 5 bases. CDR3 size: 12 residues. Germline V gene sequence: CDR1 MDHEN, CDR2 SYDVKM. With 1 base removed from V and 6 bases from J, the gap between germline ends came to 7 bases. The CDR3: CASSLSGFEQYF. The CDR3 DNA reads TGTGCCAGCAGTTTATCAGGGTTCGAGCAGTACTTC. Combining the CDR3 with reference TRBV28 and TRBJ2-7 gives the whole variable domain DVKVTQSSRYLVKRTGEKVFLECVQDMDHENMFWYRQDPGLGLRLIYFSYDVKMKEKGDIPEGYSVSREKKERFSLILESASTNQTSMYLCASSLSGFEQYFGPGTRLTVT.

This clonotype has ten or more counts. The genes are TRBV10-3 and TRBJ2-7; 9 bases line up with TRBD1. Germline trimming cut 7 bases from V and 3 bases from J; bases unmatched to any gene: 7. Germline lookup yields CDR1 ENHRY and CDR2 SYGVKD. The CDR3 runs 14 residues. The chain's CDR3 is CAIKGDRDSYEQYF. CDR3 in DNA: TGTGCCATCAAAGGGGACAGGGACAGCTACGAGCAGTACTTC.

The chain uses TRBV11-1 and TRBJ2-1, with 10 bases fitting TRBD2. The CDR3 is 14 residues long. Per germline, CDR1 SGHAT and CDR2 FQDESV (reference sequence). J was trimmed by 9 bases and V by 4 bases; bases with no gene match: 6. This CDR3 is CASSSKRTSGEQFF. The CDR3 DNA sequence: TGTGCCAGCAGCTCCAAGCGGACTAGCGGTGAGCAGTTCTTC.

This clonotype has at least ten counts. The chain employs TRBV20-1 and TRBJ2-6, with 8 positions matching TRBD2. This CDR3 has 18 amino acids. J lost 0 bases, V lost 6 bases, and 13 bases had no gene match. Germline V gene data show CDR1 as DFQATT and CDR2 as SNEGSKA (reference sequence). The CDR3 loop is CSAGSTLAGSSGANVLTF. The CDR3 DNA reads TGCAGTGCCGGATCTACTTTAGCGGGAAGCTCTGGGGCCAACGTCCTGACTTTC.

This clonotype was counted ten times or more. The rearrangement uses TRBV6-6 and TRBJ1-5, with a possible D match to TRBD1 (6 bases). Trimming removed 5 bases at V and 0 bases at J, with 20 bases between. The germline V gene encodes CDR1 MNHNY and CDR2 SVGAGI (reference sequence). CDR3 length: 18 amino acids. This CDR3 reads CASSQDSLGTNSNQPQHF. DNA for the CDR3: TGTGCCAGCAGTCAGGACAGTCTGGGAACAAATAGCAATCAGCCCCAGCATTTT.

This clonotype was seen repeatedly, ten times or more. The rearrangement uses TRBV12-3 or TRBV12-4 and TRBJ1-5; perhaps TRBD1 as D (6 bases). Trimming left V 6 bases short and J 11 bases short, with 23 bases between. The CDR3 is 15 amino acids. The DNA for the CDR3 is TGTGCCAGCAGATTTTCGGGGGCCTCCCGGGGGGCCCAGCATTTT. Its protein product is CASRFSGASRGAQHF.

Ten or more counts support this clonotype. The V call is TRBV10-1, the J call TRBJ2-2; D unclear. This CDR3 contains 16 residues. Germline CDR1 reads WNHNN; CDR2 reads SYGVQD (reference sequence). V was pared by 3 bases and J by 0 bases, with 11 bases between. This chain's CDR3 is CASSDSVFANTGELFF. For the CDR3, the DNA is TGCGCCAGCAGTGACTCGGTATTCGCGAACACCGGGGAGCTGTTTTTT.

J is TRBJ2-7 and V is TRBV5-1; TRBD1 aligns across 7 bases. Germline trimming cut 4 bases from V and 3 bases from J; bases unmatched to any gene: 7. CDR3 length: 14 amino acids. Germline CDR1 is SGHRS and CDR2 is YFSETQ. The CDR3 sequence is CASSQGTDYYEQYF. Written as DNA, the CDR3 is TGCGCCAGCAGCCAAGGGACAGACTACTACGAGCAGTACTTC.

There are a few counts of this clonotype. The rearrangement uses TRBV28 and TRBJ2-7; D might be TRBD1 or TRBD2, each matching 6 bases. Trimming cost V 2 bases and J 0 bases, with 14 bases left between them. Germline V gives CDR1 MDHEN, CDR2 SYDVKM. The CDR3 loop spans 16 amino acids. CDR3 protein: CASSLIDSGASYEQYF. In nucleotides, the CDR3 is TGTGCCAGCAGTTTAATAGATTCGGGGGCCTCCTACGAGCAGTACTTC.

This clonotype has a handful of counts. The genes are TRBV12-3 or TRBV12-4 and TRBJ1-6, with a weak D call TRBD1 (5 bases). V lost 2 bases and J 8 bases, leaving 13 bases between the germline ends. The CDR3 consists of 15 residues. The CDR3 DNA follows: TGTGCCAGCAGTTTAACCCGGGGGGAATATTCACCCCTCCACTTT. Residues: CASSLTRGEYSPLHF.

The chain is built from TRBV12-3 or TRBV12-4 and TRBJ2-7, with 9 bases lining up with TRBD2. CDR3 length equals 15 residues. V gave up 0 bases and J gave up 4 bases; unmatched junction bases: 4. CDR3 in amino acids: CASSLAASGRYEQYF. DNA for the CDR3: TGTGCCAGCAGTTTAGCTGCAAGCGGGAGGTACGAGCAGTACTTC.

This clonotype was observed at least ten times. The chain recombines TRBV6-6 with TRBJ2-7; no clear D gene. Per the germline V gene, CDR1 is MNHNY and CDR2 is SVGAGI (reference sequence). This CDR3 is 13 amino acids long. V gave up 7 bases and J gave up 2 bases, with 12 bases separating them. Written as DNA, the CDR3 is TGTGCCAGCAAGGATCAGAAAACCTACGAGCAGTACTTC. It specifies CASKDQKTYEQYF.

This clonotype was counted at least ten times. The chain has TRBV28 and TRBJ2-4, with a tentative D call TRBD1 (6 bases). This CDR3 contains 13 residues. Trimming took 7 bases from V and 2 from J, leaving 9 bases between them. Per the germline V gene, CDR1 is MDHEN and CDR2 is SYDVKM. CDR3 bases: TGTGCCAGCATAGACAGGTCCAAAAACATTCAGTACTTC. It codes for CASIDRSKNIQYF.

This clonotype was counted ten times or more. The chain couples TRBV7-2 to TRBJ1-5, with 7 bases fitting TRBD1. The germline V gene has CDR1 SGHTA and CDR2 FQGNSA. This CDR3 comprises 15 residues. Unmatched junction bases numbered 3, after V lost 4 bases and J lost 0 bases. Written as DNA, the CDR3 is TGTGCCAGCAGCTCGGGGACAGATAGCAATCAGCCCCAGCATTTT. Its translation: CASSSGTDSNQPQHF.

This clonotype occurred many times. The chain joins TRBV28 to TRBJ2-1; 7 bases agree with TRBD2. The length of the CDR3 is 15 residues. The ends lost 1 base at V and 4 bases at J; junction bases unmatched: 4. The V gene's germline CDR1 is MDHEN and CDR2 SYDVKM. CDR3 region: CASSLLAGVYNEQFF. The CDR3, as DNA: TGTGCCAGCAGTTTATTGGCGGGAGTATACAATGAGCAGTTCTTC. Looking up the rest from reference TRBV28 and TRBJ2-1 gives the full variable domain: DVKVTQSSRYLVKRTGEKVFLECVQDMDHENMFWYRQDPGLGLRLIYFSYDVKMKEKGDIPEGYSVSREKKERFSLILESASTNQTSMYLCASSLLAGVYNEQFFGPGTRLTVL.

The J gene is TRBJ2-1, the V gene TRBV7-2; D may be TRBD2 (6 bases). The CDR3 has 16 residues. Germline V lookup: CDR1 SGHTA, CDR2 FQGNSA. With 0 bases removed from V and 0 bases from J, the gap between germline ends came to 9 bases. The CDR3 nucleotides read TGTGCCAGCAGCTTAGCCGGGACTCTCTCCTACAATGAGCAGTTCTTC. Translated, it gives CASSLAGTLSYNEQFF. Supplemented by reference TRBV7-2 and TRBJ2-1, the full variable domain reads GAGVSQSPSNKVTEKGKDVELRCDPISGHTALYWYRQSLGQGLEFLIYFQGNSAPDKSGLPSDRFSAERTGGSVSTLTIQRTQQEDSAVYLCASSLAGTLSYNEQFFGPGTRLTVL.

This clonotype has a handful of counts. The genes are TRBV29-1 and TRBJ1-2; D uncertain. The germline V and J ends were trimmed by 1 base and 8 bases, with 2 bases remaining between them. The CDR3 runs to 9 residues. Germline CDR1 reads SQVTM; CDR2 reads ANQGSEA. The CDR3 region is CSVEGGYTF. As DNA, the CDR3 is TGCAGCGTTGAAGGGGGCTACACCTTC.

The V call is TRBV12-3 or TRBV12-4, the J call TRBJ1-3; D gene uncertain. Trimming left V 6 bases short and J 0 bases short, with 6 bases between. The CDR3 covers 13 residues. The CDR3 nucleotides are TGTGCCAGCAGCGTCCTCTCTGGAAACACCATATATTTT. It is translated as CASSVLSGNTIYF.

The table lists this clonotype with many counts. The DNA for the CDR3 is TGTGCCAGCAGTGCACAGGGGCTGGAGACCCAGTACTTC. Its translation is CASSAQGLETQYF. This chain joins TRBV28 and TRBJ2-5; the match to TRBD1 covers 7 bases. The junction had 5 bases not matched to a gene; V was cut back by 5 bases and J by 5 bases. The germline V gene encodes CDR1 MDHEN and CDR2 SYDVKM. The CDR3 runs to 13 residues.